A single sample gave rise to the 8 T cell receptor beta chains below, sequenced in a study of regulatory T cells in long-lasting Graves disease. The TCR beta library used iRepertoire HTBI primers with Arm-PCR amplification of CDR3. Via MiXCR, TCRdb re-called the multiplex PCR reads, giving one row per CDR3 protein. The sample contains under 450,000 distinct CDR3 sequences, about a quarter of which appear only once. Time point given: persistent/refractory GD, antithyroid drugs over 5 years with positive TRAb. Generation of the TCR library employed RNA extracted from PBMCs. The specimen was peripheral blood mononuclear cells (PBMCs), collected when the disease was refractory, from a patient treated with antithyroid drugs. These receptors all stem from a female donor with Graves disease.

This clonotype was picked up a small number of times. The chain is built from TRBV20-1 and TRBJ2-7, with 9 bases fitting TRBD1. Germline assignment: CDR1 DFQATT and CDR2 SNEGSKA (reference sequence). The CDR3 has 12 amino acids. The CDR3 region is CRAGTGSYEQYF. The CDR3 bases are TGCAGAGCCGGGACAGGGTCCTACGAGCAGTACTTC.

Regarding this clonotype: Since a much larger clone is just one base distant, this may be a read error. The chain is built from TRBV12-3 or TRBV12-4 and TRBJ1-1, with a weak D call TRBD1 (5 bases). With 3 bases removed from V and 1 base from J, the gap between germline ends came to 15 bases. The CDR3 is made up of 16 amino acids. The CDR3 is CASSFGIGAWNTEAFF. The CDR3 DNA follows: TGTGCCAGCAGTTTTGGGATAGGGGCGTGGAACACTGAAGCTTTCTTT.

The DNA for the CDR3 is TGTGCCAGCAGCAGGGTAGGCGATGAGCAGTTCTTC. Translation gives CASSRVGDEQFF. The chain recombines TRBV12-3 or TRBV12-4 with TRBJ2-1; D perhaps matches TRBD1 (5 bases). Trimming left V 6 bases short and J 8 bases short, with 11 bases between. The CDR3 is 12 amino acids.

This clonotype was seen more than once but under ten times. V and J are TRBV30 and TRBJ2-7; 10 positions match TRBD1. This CDR3 spans 14 amino acids. Looked up from germline, CDR1 is GTSNPN and CDR2 is SVGIG (reference sequence). V shed 3 bases and J 5 bases; nucleotides not matched to a gene: 7. This CDR3 is CAWSGDRGRDEQYF. CDR3 sequence (DNA): TGTGCCTGGAGCGGAGACAGGGGGCGAGACGAGCAGTACTTC.

This clonotype was observed at least ten times. The chain links TRBV28 to TRBJ2-7; no reliable D call. Trimming pared 3 bases from V and 0 bases from J, leaving 9 bases between. The CDR3 consists of 14 residues. Germline V lookup: CDR1 MDHEN, CDR2 SYDVKM. The CDR3 reads CASSFVGSSYEQYF. As DNA, the CDR3 is TGTGCCAGCAGTTTCGTGGGAAGCTCCTACGAGCAGTACTTC.

This clonotype was recorded a few times. V gene TRBV5-5 combines with J gene TRBJ1-2; D gene unclear. Germline CDR1 SGHKS, CDR2 YYEKEE (reference sequence). V was clipped by 4 bases and J by 6 bases, with 10 bases between them. The CDR3 covers 12 residues. The CDR3 nucleotides read TGTGCCAGCAGCCAGCAACGGGATGGCTACACCTTC. Its translation: CASSQQRDGYTF. Supplemented by reference TRBV5-5 and TRBJ1-2, the full variable domain reads DAGVTQSPTHLIKTRGQQVTLRCSPISGHKSVSWYQQVLGQGPQFIFQYYEKEERGRGNFPDRFSARQFPNYSSELNVNALLLGDSALYLCASSQQRDGYTFGSGTRLTVV.

A remark on this clonotype: A much larger clone sits a single nucleotide away, making a read error possible. The rearrangement links TRBV2 to TRBJ2-1; 8 bases agree with TRBD2. The CDR3 loop spans 13 amino acids. V shed 6 bases and J 15 bases; nucleotides not matched to a gene: 13. Germline-derived CDR1 and CDR2 are SNHLY and FYNNEI. The CDR3 sequence is CASRIRISGISFF. In DNA, the CDR3 is TGTGCCAGCAGGATTAGGATTAGCGGGATATCGTTCTTC.

The V gene is TRBV18, the J gene TRBJ2-5; D is unclear. Trimming took off 4 bases at V and 1 base at J, with 7 bases between the two ends. Germline loops: CDR1 KGHSH, CDR2 LQKENI. The CDR3 has 13 residues. The CDR3 loop reads CASSQLFQETQYF. The CDR3 DNA follows: TGTGCCAGCTCACAACTGTTCCAAGAGACCCAGTACTTC.